This T cell receptor (beta chain) appears in the sequencing data of a study of shared clonotypes between healthy human individuals (dated by TCRdb to the early 2020s). Background for the entire study: A couple of women and a few men aged 18 to 49 years were included in the cohort. Different laboratories and diverse techniques were used to prepare libraries and sequence TCR repertoires, to increase sequencing depth and limit assay-specific biases. Per donor, leukapheresis produced somewhere between about 0.94 and 9 billion PBMCs. For each donor, CD4 naive and CD4 memory were each run on three plates, CD8 naive on two plates, and CD8 memory on one plate. The study deeply sequenced blood TCR repertoires of five healthy adults to estimate repertoire size and the extent of clonotype sharing between individuals.

Points the paper makes about the study in general: Pairwise subsampling indicated that sequencing depth was expected to affect the degree of clonotype sharing among donors. Sampling was limited to blood, and TCR repertoires in tissue likely differ from TCR repertoires in blood. Higher generation probabilities were observed for clonotypes shared by all four sorted-subset donors than for non-shared clonotypes. Naive subsets generally had larger estimated clonotype richness than memory subsets. When several donors were compared, the shared fraction of clonotypes was about 5% for naive CD4, 3% to 4% for naive CD8, 2% to 2.5% for memory CD4, and 0.4% for memory CD8. Because the study included a small number of donors, the genetic and exposure-history diversity represented was limited. Even with the large sequencing depth, rarefaction of the sorted-subset datasets indicated that sequencing was incomplete.

CD8 naive samples were CD45RO-negative cells positively selected for CCR7, giving a CD45RA+CCR7+ population that excluded TemRA cells. Healthy HIV-negative adults with no recently reported acute infections or vaccinations were included as donors. Only Caucasian adults living in Nashville, Tennessee, USA were represented among the donors. Blood was obtained by leukapheresis, after which PBMCs were separated by Ficoll-Histopaque density gradient centrifugation and cryopreserved in liquid nitrogen vapor phase. Analytical flow cytometry was used to check the purity and quantity of each magnetically sorted T cell population. From each sorted fraction, genomic DNA was isolated and quantified by UV absorbance on a Nanodrop 2000c. The junction carries 9 bases between V and J, which are trimmed by 3 bases and 4 bases respectively. From cysteine to phenylalanine, the CDR3 is 13 amino acids long. CDR3 DNA only is kept here, 39 bases in frame from base 1. Taken from the germline V gene (reference sequence), the CDR1 and CDR2 loops are MNHEY and SMNVEV.

TCR CDR3 regions were amplified from genomic DNA by multiplex PCR using the deep immunoSEQ assay. Extracted genomic DNA from each cell subset was distributed evenly across all wells of several immunoSEQ 96-well plates, and each plate was treated as a replicate. For sorted subsets, 200 ng of genomic DNA, equivalent to roughly 30,000 T cell genomes, went into each replicate PCR. Purified libraries were quantified with a Qubit 3.0 fluorometer, sized on a Bioanalyzer 2100, and re-quantified with the KAPA Library Quantification kit. Every immunoSEQ 96-well plate was sequenced on a dedicated single-read 150-cycle Illumina NextSeq 550 flow cell. Processing in the source paper ran as follows. Because the immunoSEQ output held only junctional sequences and lacked quality scores, the filtering could not match the filtering applied to full-length reads. To assign V/J genes and CDR3, sequences were annotated against IMGT germline references using PyIR, a Python wrapper for IgBLAST v1.9. Reads were filtered out if the reads had weak V/J assignments (E-value above 1e-6), no CDR3, stop codons, out-of-frame junctions, or ambiguous translated residues. V3J clonotypes were defined by identical inferred V gene, J gene, and CDR3 amino acid sequence. Percentage overlap between repertoires was computed as shared unique clonotypes divided by the size of the smaller repertoire. Three approaches were used to assess repertoire richness: RTK rarefaction, the Chao1 estimator, and Recon v2.1 estimates of unobserved clonotypes. Generation probabilities were computed with OLGA for all TCRbeta clonotypes obtained by the gDNA method from four donors. The table was pulled from immuneACCESS by TCRdb, which kept in-frame rearrangements only. Such tables lose some clones; where checked, under half of the loss comes from unresolved V genes, and the rest has no known cause. V, J and clone size are taken as reported in that table, and D and trimming were inferred from the DNA itself. The sample has about 2.1 million clones on record, more than 85% of them singletons. Around 1.7% of the sample belongs to the ten largest clones.

In regard to this clone: Its antigen is unknown. No base quality values were provided; no much bigger clone lies one nucleotide off.

The chain couples TRBV27 to TRBJ1-2; the D segment cannot be called with confidence. Sequencing was done on a sample of naive CD8+ T cells from PBMCs. In light of the paper, this sample's cell subset or site label describes: CD45RA+CCR7+. The receptor was isolated from a man between 18 and 29 years old in good health. Some clones in this sample may be carry-over from other donors' samples. The CDR3 reads CASSFSSFYGYTF. At the DNA level, the sequence is TGTGCCAGCAGTTTCTCCAGCTTCTATGGCTACACCTTC.